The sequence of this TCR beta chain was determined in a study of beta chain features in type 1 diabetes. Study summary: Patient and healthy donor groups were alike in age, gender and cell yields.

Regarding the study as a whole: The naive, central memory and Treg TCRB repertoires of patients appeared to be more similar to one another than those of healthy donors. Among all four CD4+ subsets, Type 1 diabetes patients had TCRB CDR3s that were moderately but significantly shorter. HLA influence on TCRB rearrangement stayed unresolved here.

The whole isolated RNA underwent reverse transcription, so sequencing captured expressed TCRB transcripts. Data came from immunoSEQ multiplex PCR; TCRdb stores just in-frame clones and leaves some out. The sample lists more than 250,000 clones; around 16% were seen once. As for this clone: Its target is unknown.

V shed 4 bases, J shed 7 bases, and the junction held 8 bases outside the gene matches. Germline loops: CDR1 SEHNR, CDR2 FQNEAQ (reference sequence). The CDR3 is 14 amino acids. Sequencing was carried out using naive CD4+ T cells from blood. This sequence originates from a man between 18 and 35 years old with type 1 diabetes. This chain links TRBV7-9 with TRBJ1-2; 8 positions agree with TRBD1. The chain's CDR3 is CASSSGQGVGGYTF. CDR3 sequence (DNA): TGTGCCAGCAGCTCCGGACAGGGAGTTGGTGGCTACACCTTC.